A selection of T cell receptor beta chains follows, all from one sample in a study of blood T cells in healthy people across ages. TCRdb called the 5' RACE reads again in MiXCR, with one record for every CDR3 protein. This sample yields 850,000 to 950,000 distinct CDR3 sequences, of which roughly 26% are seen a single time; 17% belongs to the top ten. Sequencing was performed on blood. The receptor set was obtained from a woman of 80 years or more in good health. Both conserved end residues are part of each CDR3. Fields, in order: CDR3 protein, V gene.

CDR3 protein: CASSESPGTQYF
V gene: TRBV10-1

CDR3 protein: CASSLALGGNQPQHF
V gene: TRBV7-2

CDR3 protein: CASSPDYTEAFF
V gene: TRBV7-9

CDR3 protein: CASSQDSGQTSTDTQYF
V gene: TRBV4-3

CDR3 protein: CASSYSAGGRNTEAFF
V gene: TRBV6-5

CDR3 protein: CASSVMGGTGAPDTQYF
V gene: TRBV9

CDR3 protein: CAISETAGGNEQFF
V gene: TRBV10-3

CDR3 protein: CSARGHGDGYTF
V gene: TRBV20-1

CDR3 protein: CASSQVSTGNGEAFF
V gene: TRBV3-1

CDR3 protein: CASSPRTGAPNTEAFF
V gene: TRBV9

CDR3 protein: CASRTGQGSTEAFF
V gene: TRBV6-1

CDR3 protein: CSVGDRGTDTQYF
V gene: TRBV29-1

CDR3 protein: CASRDRGSTEAFF
V gene: TRBV6-6

CDR3 protein: CSARDLYRGIETQYF
V gene: TRBV20-1

CDR3 protein: CASSLPQGAGMGRTQYF
V gene: TRBV5-1

CDR3 protein: CASSIGQVAGAFF
V gene: TRBV12-3/TRBV12-4

CDR3 protein: CSVRRANEAFF
V gene: TRBV20-1

CDR3 protein: CASSAVKGVGEQYF
V gene: TRBV12-3/TRBV12-4

CDR3 protein: CASSESMRGYTF
V gene: TRBV5-1

CDR3 protein: CASSYQVTDTQYF
V gene: TRBV6-6

CDR3 protein: CASSLGTGAEAFF
V gene: TRBV5-1

CDR3 protein: CASGTQNTEAFF
V gene: TRBV10-3